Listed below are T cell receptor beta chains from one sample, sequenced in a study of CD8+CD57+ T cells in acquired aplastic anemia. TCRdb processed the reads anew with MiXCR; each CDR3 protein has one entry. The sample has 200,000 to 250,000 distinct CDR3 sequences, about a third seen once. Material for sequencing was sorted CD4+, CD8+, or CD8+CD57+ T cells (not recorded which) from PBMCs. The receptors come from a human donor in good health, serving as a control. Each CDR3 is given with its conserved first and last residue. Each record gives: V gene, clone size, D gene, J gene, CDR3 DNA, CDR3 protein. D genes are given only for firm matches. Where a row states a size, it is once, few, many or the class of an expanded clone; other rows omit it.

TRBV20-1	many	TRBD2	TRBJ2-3	TGCAGTGCGCAGACTAGCGGGGTTAGCACAGATACGCAGTATTTT	CSAQTSGVSTDTQYF
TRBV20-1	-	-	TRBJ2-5	TGCAGTGCTAGAGACGGACTAGGGGGAGTTGGCGAGACCCAGTACTTC	CSARDGLGGVGETQYF
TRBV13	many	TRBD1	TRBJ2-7	TGTGCCAGCAGCTTAGAACGGGACAGGGTCGGCGAGCAGTACTTC	CASSLERDRVGEQYF
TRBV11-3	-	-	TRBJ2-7	TGTGCCAGCAGCCTAGGGGGAAACCACGAGCAGCACTTC	CASSLGGNHEQHF
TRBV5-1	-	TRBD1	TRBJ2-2	TGCGCCAGCAGCTCCGGGACAGACACCGGGGAGCTGTTTTTT	CASSSGTDTGELFF
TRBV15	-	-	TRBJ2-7	TGTGCCACCAGCGGTTCCGGGTATAGCGAGCAGTACTTC	CATSGSGYSEQYF
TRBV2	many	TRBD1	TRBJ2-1	TGTGCCAGCAGCAAAGATCTCGGACAGGGCAATGAGCAGTTCTTC	CASSKDLGQGNEQFF
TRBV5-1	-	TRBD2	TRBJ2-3	TGCGCCAGCAGCTTTTTAAGTGGCGGGAGGGCCAGTACAGATACGCAGTATTTT	CASSFLSGGRASTDTQYF
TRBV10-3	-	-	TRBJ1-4	TGTGCCAGCAGGATCTCGACAACTAATGAAAAACTGTTTTTT	CASRISTTNEKLFF
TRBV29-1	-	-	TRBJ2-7	TGCAGCGTTGCTCCGCGGGACACGGGGGCCGACGAGCAGTACTTC	CSVAPRDTGADEQYF
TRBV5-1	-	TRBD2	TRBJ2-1	TGCGCCAGCAGCTTGCATCTAGCGGGAGACTCAAGTGAGCAGTTCTTC	CASSLHLAGDSSEQFF
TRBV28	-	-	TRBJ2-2	TGTGCCACAAAGCACAGAGCGCAAAACACCGGGGAGCTGTTTTTT	CATKHRAQNTGELFF
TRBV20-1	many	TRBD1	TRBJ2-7	TGCAGTGCTAGACCGGGACAGGCCTCCTACGAGCAGTACTTC	CSARPGQASYEQYF
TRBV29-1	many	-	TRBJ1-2	TGCAGCGTTACCAGGGATTTAGACTATGGCTACACCTTC	CSVTRDLDYGYTF
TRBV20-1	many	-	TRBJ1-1	TGCAGTGCCAGGTCAGCCCTTGAGAACACTGAAGCTTTCTTT	CSARSALENTEAFF
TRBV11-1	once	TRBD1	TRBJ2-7	TGTGCCAGCAGCTTAGCGGCACTAGGGGACAGGGGTTCCTACGAGCAGTACTTC	CASSLAALGDRGSYEQYF
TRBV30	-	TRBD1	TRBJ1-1	TGTGCCTGGAGTGGGGACAGAAACACTGAAGCTTTCTTT	CAWSGDRNTEAFF
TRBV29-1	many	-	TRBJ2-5	TGCAGCGTGGCCGACAGTATCCAAGAGACCCAGTACTTC	CSVADSIQETQYF
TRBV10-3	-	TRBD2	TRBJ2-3	TGTGCCAGCAGCCTGGGACTAGCGGGAGACACAGATACGCAGTATTTT	CASSLGLAGDTDTQYF
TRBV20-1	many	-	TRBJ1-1	TGCAGTGCTAGAAGGGGGGGAATCGCCAACACTGAAGCTTTCTTT	CSARRGGIANTEAFF
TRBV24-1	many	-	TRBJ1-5	TGTGCCACCAGTGACCCTGCGGTGGGAAGCAATCAGCCCCAGCATTTT	CATSDPAVGSNQPQHF
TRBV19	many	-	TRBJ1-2	TGTGCCAGTAGTATAATCTCAGGACCCTTCGGCTACACCTTC	CASSIISGPFGYTF
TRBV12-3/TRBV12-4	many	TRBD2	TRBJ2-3	TGTGCCAGCAGTTTGGACCTAGCGGGGGGCACAGATACGCAGTATTTT	CASSLDLAGGTDTQYF
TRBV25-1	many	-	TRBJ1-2	TGTGCCAGCAGTGAATCCCTTGATGGCTACACCTTC	CASSESLDGYTF
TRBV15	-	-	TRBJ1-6	TGTGCCACCAGCATCCTGGGCCTCAATAATTCACCCCTCCACTTT	CATSILGLNNSPLHF
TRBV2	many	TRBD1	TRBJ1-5	TGTGCCAGCAGCAGACAGGGGCCGTCGATTGAGCCCCAGCATTTT	CASSRQGPSIEPQHF
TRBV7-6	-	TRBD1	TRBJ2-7	TGTGCCAGCGGGCAGGGGGTCTACGAGCAGTACTTC	CASGQGVYEQYF
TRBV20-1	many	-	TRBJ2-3	TGCAGTGCTCTGGGGAGGCTGAACACAGATACGCAGTATTTT	CSALGRLNTDTQYF
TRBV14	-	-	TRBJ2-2	TGTGCCAGCAGCCGACAGGTGGCCGGGGAGCTGTTTTTT	CASSRQVAGELFF
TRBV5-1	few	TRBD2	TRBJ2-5	TGCGCCAGCAGCTTGGGGATAGCGGGAGGAAATACAAACCAAGAGACCCAGTACTTC	CASSLGIAGGNTNQETQYF
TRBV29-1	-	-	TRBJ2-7	TGCAGCGTTGACAAGGCAGGGGGGGGATACGAGCAGTACTTC	CSVDKAGGGYEQYF
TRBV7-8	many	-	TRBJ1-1	TGTGCCAGCAGTCAGACCGCGGGGGAACCTATGAACACTGAAGCTTTCTTT	CASSQTAGEPMNTEAFF
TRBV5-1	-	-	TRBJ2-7	TGCGCCAGCAGCTTGGCCCGGGCCGGTCCCGAGCAGTACTTC	CASSLARAGPEQYF
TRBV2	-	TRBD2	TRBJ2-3	TGTGCCAGCGCCCCCATAGCGGGAGGAACAGATACGCAGTATTTT	CASAPIAGGTDTQYF
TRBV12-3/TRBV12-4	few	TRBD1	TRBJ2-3	TGTGCCAGCAGTTTAGGGACGCCGGGGACAGGGGGAAGGAGCACAGATACGCAGTATTTT	CASSLGTPGTGGRSTDTQYF
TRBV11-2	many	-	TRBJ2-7	TGTGCCAGCAGCCCCTCATTAGGGACTTACGAGCAGTACTTC	CASSPSLGTYEQYF
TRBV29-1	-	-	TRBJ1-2	TGCAGCGTTACTGTACTGAGCTCTCGCTGGCCAGGGGTCGAAAATGGCTACACCTTC	CSVTVLSSRWPGVENGYTF
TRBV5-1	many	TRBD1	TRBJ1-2	TGCGCCAGCAGCCCCCGGACAGGTCAAGTTTCCCGCTACACCTTC	CASSPRTGQVSRYTF
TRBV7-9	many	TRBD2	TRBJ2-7	TGTGCCAGCAGCCACCCCGTCACTAGCGGGACCTACGAGCAGTACTTC	CASSHPVTSGTYEQYF
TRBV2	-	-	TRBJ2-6	TGTGCCAGCAGTTCTCCCCGGGGCAGCAGCTCTGGGGCCAACGTCCTGACTTTC	CASSSPRGSSSGANVLTF
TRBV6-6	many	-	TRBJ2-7	TGTGCCAGCAGTTCCTCGATGGGCGACGAGCAGTACTTC	CASSSSMGDEQYF
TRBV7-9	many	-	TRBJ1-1	TGTGCCAGCAGCTTATCCCTCCGTTGGGGTGATGGCACTGAAGCTTTCTTT	CASSLSLRWGDGTEAFF